The rows below give T cell receptor beta chains drawn from one sample of a study of T cell responses to AZD1222 COVID-19 vaccine. Profiled with immunoSEQ multiplex PCR; TCRdb holds only in-frame clones, not every one. This repertoire shows fewer than 200,000 clones, around 90% found once; its top ten account for 0.85% to 1.1%. Sample: peripheral blood, taken 28 days after the second AZD1222 dose. The receptors shown here come from an adult who received the AZD1222 COVID-19 vaccine. CDR3s leave out the opening cysteine and the closing phenylalanine or tryptophan. Each record gives: CDR3 length, clone size, V gene, CDR3 protein. Size values are once, few and many counts, or a class for expanded clones, and some rows have none.

>11|-|TRBV18
ASTGRGDGTQY
>14|once|TRBV6-7
ASSYPRDRGRETQY
>14|-|TRBV6-2/TRBV6-3
ASSYKAGTGNTEAF
>11|-|TRBV5-6
ASSLGGARELF
>12|-|TRBV3-1/TRBV3-2
ASMTGTAPYEQY
>14|-|TRBV18
ASSPQGIRGRNEQF
>13|-|TRBV6-5
ASSYTTGTPYEQY
>14|-|TRBV3-1/TRBV3-2
ASSTRTGLTNTEAF
>17|-|TRBV4-1
ASSQEQDSLRSYNSPLH
>13|-|TRBV21-1
ASSRRAGKNYGYT
>11|-|TRBV9
ASSVYDTGELF
>16|-|TRBV9
ASSRRQGGGLTNTEAF
>13|-|TRBV11-2
ASSATYGGTLGYT
>17|-|TRBV6-1
ASSESPPRAGAPGNTIY
>12|-|TRBV7-9
ASSLAGKANEQF
>15|-|TRBV15
ATSRNPSGAGSGTQY
>12|few|TRBV6-4
ASSGDSGADEQF
>13|-|TRBV7-2
ASSRGGITAYEQY
>13|-|TRBV5-1
ASSVTPGQSYEQY
>12|few|TRBV5-5
ASSLGQFNQPQH
>12|-|TRBV5-1
ASSLVPGSNEQY
>15|-|TRBV6-1
ASSAGRGRTSTDTQY
>13|-|TRBV6-1
ASSEVAGTNYGYT
>13|once|TRBV27
ASSSRGGRINEQF
>14|once|TRBV7-9
AIDPERTGSRTEAF
>12|-|TRBV4-3
ASSRDSHTDTQY
>15|-|TRBV11-2
ASTPGGGGPTTDTQY
>10|-|TRBV7-9
ASTTGRDEQY
>14|-|TRBV7-8
ASSLATGGDYYGYT
>12|once|TRBV5-6
ASSFPGTNTEAF
>10|-|TRBV5-6
ASSVGTATQY
>12|-|TRBV5-6
ASRRSNPELEAF
>13|-|TRBV10-3
AIRDSGGATDTQY
>9|once|TRBV7-9
ASSLQWGYT
>14|-|TRBV19
ASSTTLERSVDEQY
>13|-|TRBV28
ASSPAPEGTYGYT
>13|-|TRBV7-8
ASSFRTATPTEAF
>10|-|TRBV2
ASRDLPVKLF
>14|-|TRBV5-1
ASSLVPTGGGYGYT
>13|few|TRBV7-8
ASSLAGVSGNTIY
>13|-|TRBV19
ASSIRADQGQPQH
>13|-|TRBV10-3
AISESTYGSREQY
>11|-|TRBV12-3/TRBV12-4
ASFEAVYEKLF
>12|-|TRBV19
ASSNTRISEKLF
>17|-|TRBV4-1
ASSQGRGGARAGTGELF
>13|-|TRBV7-9
ASSSTGPLNQPQH
>12|-|TRBV5-6
ASSFPQGRTEAF
>13|-|TRBV18
ASSPRRGSTDTQY